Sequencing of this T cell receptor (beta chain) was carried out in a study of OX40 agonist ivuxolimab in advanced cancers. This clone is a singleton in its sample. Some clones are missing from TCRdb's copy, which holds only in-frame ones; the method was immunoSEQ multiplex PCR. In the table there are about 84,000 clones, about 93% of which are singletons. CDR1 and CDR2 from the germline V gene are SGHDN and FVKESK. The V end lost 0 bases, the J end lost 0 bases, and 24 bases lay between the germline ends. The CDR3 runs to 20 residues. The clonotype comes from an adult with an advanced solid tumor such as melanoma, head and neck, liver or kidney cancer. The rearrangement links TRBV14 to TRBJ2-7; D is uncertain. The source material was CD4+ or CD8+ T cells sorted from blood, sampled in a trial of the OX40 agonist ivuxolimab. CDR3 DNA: TGTGCCAGCAGCCAAGAGGATACGGTCCAGGCCATACTGAACTCCTACGAGCAGTACTTC. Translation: CASSQEDTVQAILNSYEQYF. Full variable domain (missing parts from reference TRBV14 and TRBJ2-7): EAGVTQFPSHSVIEKGQTVTLRCDPISGHDNLYWYRRVMGKEIKFLLHFVKESKQDESGMPNNRFLAERTGGTYSTLKVQPAELEDSGVYFCASSQEDTVQAILNSYEQYFGPGTRLTVT.